The present entry profiles one T cell receptor beta chain with its context. Antigen specificity is unknown. This entry is derived from a study of OX40 agonist ivuxolimab in advanced cancers. Whole-study results and caveats: Nonresponders included some who also had low normalized T-cell clonal expansion.

Method: immunoSEQ multiplex PCR; TCRdb's copy keeps in-frame clones and lacks some. The sample has some 25,000 clones; under 80% are singletons. The V gene's germline CDR1 is MGHRA and CDR2 YSYEKL. The CDR3 consists of 14 residues. V was shortened by 1 base and J by 7 bases, with 14 bases between the two germline ends. Peripheral blood came from all dose cohorts at three timepoints. The TCR was taken from an adult with an advanced solid tumor such as melanoma, head and neck, liver or kidney cancer. V usage is TRBV4-1 and J usage is TRBJ2-7; D not resolved. Sequences were derived from CD4+ or CD8+ T cells sorted from blood, sampled in a trial of the OX40 agonist ivuxolimab. The CDR3 reads CASSQGIDRREQYF. In nucleotides, the CDR3 is TGCGCCAGCAGCCAAGGTATTGATAGGCGGGAGCAGTACTTC.